Listed below are T cell receptor beta chains from one sample, sequenced in a study of T cell responses to AZD1222 COVID-19 vaccine. Generated by immunoSEQ multiplex PCR, the TCRdb table keeps only in-frame clones and is missing some. The sample includes around 150,000 clones, 85% to 95% of them seen just once. Sequenced material: peripheral blood, taken on day 0 of AZD1222 vaccination. The receptor source for this set is an adult in good health. CDR3s include the opening cysteine and the closing phenylalanine or tryptophan. D genes are given only for firm matches. Size values are once, few and many counts, or a class for expanded clones, and some rows have none.

j_gene: TRBJ1-5; d_gene: TRBD1; v_gene: TRBV3-1/TRBV3-2; abundance: once; CDR3aa: CASSPDRGSQPQHF; CDR3nt: TGTGCCAGCAGCCCCGACAGGGGGAGTCAGCCCCAGCATTTT
j_gene: TRBJ1-2; d_gene: .; v_gene: TRBV2; abundance: .; CDR3aa: CASSVYGYTF; CDR3nt: TGTGCCAGCAGCGTCTATGGCTACACCTTC
j_gene: TRBJ2-3; d_gene: .; v_gene: TRBV29-1; abundance: many; CDR3aa: CSNTLGGTQYF; CDR3nt: TGCAGTAACACCCTGGGAGGTACGCAGTATTTT
j_gene: TRBJ1-1; d_gene: .; v_gene: TRBV29-1; abundance: .; CDR3aa: CSVGGGNTEAFF; CDR3nt: TGCAGCGTTGGGGGGGGAAACACTGAAGCTTTCTTT
j_gene: TRBJ1-2; d_gene: .; v_gene: TRBV12-3/TRBV12-4; abundance: .; CDR3aa: CASSPGSYGYTF; CDR3nt: TGTGCCAGCAGTCCAGGGTCCTATGGCTACACCTTC
j_gene: TRBJ2-7; d_gene: TRBD2; v_gene: TRBV27; abundance: .; CDR3aa: CASSPTSRSYEQYF; CDR3nt: TGTGCCAGCAGTCCGACTAGCCGATCCTACGAGCAGTACTTC
j_gene: TRBJ1-2; d_gene: TRBD1; v_gene: TRBV6-5; abundance: .; CDR3aa: CASSYGDRGFYGYTF; CDR3nt: TGTGCCAGCAGTTATGGGGACAGGGGTTTCTATGGCTACACCTTC
j_gene: TRBJ1-4; d_gene: .; v_gene: TRBV7-9; abundance: .; CDR3aa: CASSLPAGATNEKLFF; CDR3nt: TGTGCCAGCAGCTTGCCGGCCGGTGCAACTAATGAAAAACTGTTTTTT
j_gene: TRBJ2-3; d_gene: TRBD2; v_gene: TRBV7-9; abundance: .; CDR3aa: CAARTSGRDTQYF; CDR3nt: TGTGCCGCCAGGACTAGCGGGAGGGATACGCAGTATTTT
j_gene: TRBJ1-2; d_gene: .; v_gene: TRBV6-6; abundance: .; CDR3aa: CASSYSQAYYGYTF; CDR3nt: TGTGCCAGCAGTTACTCTCAGGCCTACTATGGCTACACCTTC
j_gene: TRBJ1-1; d_gene: .; v_gene: TRBV20-1; abundance: .; CDR3aa: CSAFFRTAAFF; CDR3nt: TGCAGTGCTTTTTTTAGGACAGCAGCTTTCTTT
j_gene: TRBJ1-2; d_gene: .; v_gene: TRBV19; abundance: .; CDR3aa: CASSSLYGYTF; CDR3nt: TGTGCCAGTAGTAGTCTGTATGGCTACACCTTC
j_gene: TRBJ2-1; d_gene: TRBD2; v_gene: TRBV5-8; abundance: .; CDR3aa: CASSAELAGGQEQFF; CDR3nt: TGTGCCAGCAGCGCTGAGCTAGCGGGGGGGCAGGAGCAGTTCTTC
j_gene: TRBJ1-1; d_gene: .; v_gene: TRBV10-1; abundance: .; CDR3aa: CASSESRGPSTEAFF; CDR3nt: TGCGCCAGCAGTGAGTCCCGGGGCCCCTCCACTGAAGCTTTCTTT
j_gene: TRBJ1-2; d_gene: TRBD1; v_gene: TRBV6-5; abundance: .; CDR3aa: CASKTGDNYGYTF; CDR3nt: TGTGCCAGTAAAACAGGGGACAACTATGGCTACACCTTC
j_gene: TRBJ2-1; d_gene: .; v_gene: TRBV30; abundance: .; CDR3aa: CAWSVQGWNEQFF; CDR3nt: TGTGCCTGGAGTGTCCAGGGGTGGAATGAGCAGTTCTTC
j_gene: TRBJ2-3; d_gene: TRBD2; v_gene: TRBV5-4; abundance: .; CDR3aa: CASSLSGGRGTDTQYF; CDR3nt: TGTGCCAGCAGCTTGAGCGGCGGGAGGGGCACAGATACGCAGTATTTT
j_gene: TRBJ2-1; d_gene: .; v_gene: TRBV30; abundance: .; CDR3aa: CAWSRELGAYNEQFF; CDR3nt: TGTGCCTGGAGCCGAGAGTTAGGAGCCTACAATGAGCAGTTCTTC
j_gene: TRBJ2-4; d_gene: .; v_gene: TRBV6-5; abundance: .; CDR3aa: CASSSRGTKNIQYF; CDR3nt: TGTGCCAGCAGTTCTCGCGGGACCAAAAACATTCAGTACTTC
j_gene: TRBJ1-2; d_gene: .; v_gene: TRBV12-3/TRBV12-4; abundance: .; CDR3aa: CASSLNYGYTF; CDR3nt: TGTGCCAGCAGTTTAAACTATGGCTACACCTTC
j_gene: TRBJ2-2; d_gene: TRBD2; v_gene: TRBV5-1; abundance: .; CDR3aa: CASSIRTSGSTGELFF; CDR3nt: TGCGCCAGCAGCATCAGGACTAGCGGGAGCACCGGGGAGCTGTTTTTT
j_gene: TRBJ1-1; d_gene: .; v_gene: TRBV6-2/TRBV6-3; abundance: .; CDR3aa: CASSYGNLIMNTEAFF; CDR3nt: TGTGCCAGCAGTTACGGGAACCTCATCATGAACACTGAAGCTTTCTTT
j_gene: TRBJ2-7; d_gene: .; v_gene: TRBV18; abundance: once; CDR3aa: CASSPLDSTGPYEQYF; CDR3nt: TGTGCCAGCTCACCATTGGATTCCACGGGTCCCTACGAGCAGTACTTC
j_gene: TRBJ1-5; d_gene: .; v_gene: TRBV4-2; abundance: once; CDR3aa: CASSQDAGGRGNQPQHF; CDR3nt: TGTGCCAGCAGCCAAGATGCGGGGGGCCGGGGCAATCAGCCCCAGCATTTT
j_gene: TRBJ2-7; d_gene: .; v_gene: TRBV25-1; abundance: few; CDR3aa: CASRGALNEQYF; CDR3nt: TGTGCCAGCAGAGGGGCTCTTAACGAGCAGTACTTC
j_gene: TRBJ1-6; d_gene: .; v_gene: TRBV5-6; abundance: .; CDR3aa: CASSFPQTNSPLHF; CDR3nt: TGTGCCAGCAGCTTCCCACAGACTAATTCACCCCTCCACTTT
j_gene: TRBJ1-2; d_gene: TRBD1; v_gene: TRBV30; abundance: .; CDR3aa: CAWSSGTAYGYTF; CDR3nt: TGTGCCTGGAGTTCCGGGACAGCCTATGGCTACACCTTC
j_gene: TRBJ1-4; d_gene: .; v_gene: TRBV10-3; abundance: .; CDR3aa: CAISESGSEKLFF; CDR3nt: TGTGCCATCAGTGAGTCAGGTAGCGAAAAACTGTTTTTT
j_gene: TRBJ1-2; d_gene: .; v_gene: TRBV18; abundance: once; CDR3aa: CASLPRTARTNYGYTF; CDR3nt: TGTGCCAGCTTACCCCGGACAGCCCGCACTAACTATGGCTACACCTTC
j_gene: TRBJ1-2; d_gene: .; v_gene: TRBV6-2/TRBV6-3; abundance: .; CDR3aa: CASSYSSLYTF; CDR3nt: TGTGCCAGCAGTTACTCGAGTCTTTACACCTTC
j_gene: TRBJ1-2; d_gene: TRBD1; v_gene: TRBV5-6; abundance: once; CDR3aa: CASSSQTGGGYTF; CDR3nt: TGTGCCAGCAGCTCCCAAACAGGGGGGGGCTACACCTTC
j_gene: TRBJ2-7; d_gene: TRBD1; v_gene: TRBV7-6; abundance: .; CDR3aa: CASSGGQGELYEQYF; CDR3nt: TGTGCCAGCAGCGGAGGACAGGGCGAACTCTACGAGCAGTACTTC